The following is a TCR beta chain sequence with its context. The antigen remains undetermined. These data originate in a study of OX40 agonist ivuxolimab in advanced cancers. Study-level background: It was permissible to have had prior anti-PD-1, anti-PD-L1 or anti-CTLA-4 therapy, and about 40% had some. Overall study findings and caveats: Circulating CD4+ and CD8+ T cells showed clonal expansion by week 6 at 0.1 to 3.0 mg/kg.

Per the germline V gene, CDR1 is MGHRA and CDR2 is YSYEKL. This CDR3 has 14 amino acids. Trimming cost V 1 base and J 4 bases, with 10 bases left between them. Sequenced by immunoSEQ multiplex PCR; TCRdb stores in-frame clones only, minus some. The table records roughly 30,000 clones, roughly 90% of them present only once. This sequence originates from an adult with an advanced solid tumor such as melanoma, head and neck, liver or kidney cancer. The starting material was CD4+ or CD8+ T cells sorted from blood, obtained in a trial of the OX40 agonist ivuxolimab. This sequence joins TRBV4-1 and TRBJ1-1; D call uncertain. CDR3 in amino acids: CASSQVTRSTEAFF. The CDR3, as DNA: TGCGCCAGCAGCCAAGTTACTCGTAGCACTGAAGCTTTCTTT.